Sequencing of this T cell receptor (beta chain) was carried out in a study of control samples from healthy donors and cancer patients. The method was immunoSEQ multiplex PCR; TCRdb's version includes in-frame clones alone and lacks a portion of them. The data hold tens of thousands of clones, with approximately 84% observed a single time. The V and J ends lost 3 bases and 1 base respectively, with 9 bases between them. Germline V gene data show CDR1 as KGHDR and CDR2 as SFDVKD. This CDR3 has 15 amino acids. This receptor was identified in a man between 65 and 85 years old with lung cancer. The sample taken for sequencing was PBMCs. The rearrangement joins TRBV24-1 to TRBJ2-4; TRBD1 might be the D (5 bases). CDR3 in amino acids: CATSDTSGAKNIQYF. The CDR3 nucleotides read TGTGCCACCAGTGATACCTCAGGGGCCAAAAACATTCAGTACTTC.